Following are 23 T cell receptor beta chains from one sample sequenced in a study of glioma-infiltrating T cells. TCR alpha and beta CDR3 regions were amplified from RNA using iRepertoire nested multiplex PCR. TCRdb ran MiXCR on the multiplex PCR reads and lists one entry per CDR3 protein. The table includes approximately 120,000 distinct CDR3 sequences, roughly 24% detected once. Sequencing was carried out using glioma tissue, nonneoplastic brain tissue, or PBMCs (not recorded which). These receptors originate from a human donor with low-grade glioma or glioblastoma, undergoing nonglioma brain surgery, or in good health (not recorded which).

The sample holds one count of this clonotype. A clone one base away is much larger, so this may be a read error. V is TRBV7-9 and J is TRBJ1-2; 10 nucleotides match TRBD1. Germline CDR1 is SEHNR and CDR2 is FQNEAQ (reference sequence). This CDR3 is 16 amino acids long. DNA for the CDR3: TGTGCCAGGAGCTTAGTTCTGACAGGGGGCCTCTATGGCTACACCTTC. Protein sequence: CARSLVLTGGLYGYTF.

The chain recombines TRBV5-4 with TRBJ2-5; 10 bases agree with TRBD1. Germline V gene data show CDR1 as SGHNT and CDR2 as YYREEE (reference sequence). CDR3 size: 14 residues. The V and J ends lost 7 bases and 2 bases, in that order; junction bases with no gene match: 5. CDR3: CASRRQGAQETQYF. CDR3 coding DNA: TGTGCCAGCCGACGACAGGGGGCTCAAGAGACCCAGTACTTC.

This clonotype has ten or more counts. The chain has TRBV6-6 and TRBJ1-5; D ambiguous. V was trimmed by 2 bases and J by 0 bases, leaving 11 bases between them. Looked up from germline, CDR1 is MNHNY and CDR2 is SVGAGI (reference sequence). This CDR3 comprises 16 residues. The CDR3 spells CASSYMIDTSNQPQHF. The CDR3 nucleotides are TGTGCCAGCAGTTACATGATCGATACTAGCAATCAGCCCCAGCATTTT.

This clonotype showed up just a few times. This chain uses TRBV5-4 with TRBJ2-3; 7 bases align to TRBD2. CDR1 and CDR2 (germline): SGHNT, YYREEE (reference sequence). V shed 4 bases, J shed 2 bases, and the junction held 7 bases outside the gene matches. The CDR3 has 15 amino acids. The CDR3 nucleotides read TGTGCCAGCAGCCATAAGCGGGGATCCACAGATACGCAGTATTTT. It yields the protein CASSHKRGSTDTQYF.

This clonotype showed up many times. The chain recombines TRBV4-1 with TRBJ2-7; D possibly matches TRBD1 or TRBD2 (5 bases each). The V and J ends lost 1 base and 0 bases respectively, with 13 bases between them. CDR1 MGHRA and CDR2 YSYEKL come from the germline V gene. The CDR3 has 16 residues. The CDR3 spells CASSQGRSGSSYEQYF. The CDR3 DNA sequence: TGCGCCAGCAGCCAAGGCAGGTCAGGGAGCTCCTACGAGCAGTACTTC.

This clonotype was seen repeatedly, ten times or more. The chain joins TRBV27 to TRBJ2-7, with D unresolved. This CDR3 contains 15 residues. Germline V gene sequence: CDR1 MNHEY, CDR2 SMNVEV (reference sequence). V was clipped by 0 bases and J by 2 bases, with 11 bases between them. CDR3 in amino acids: CASSLSPYGPYEQYF. Here the CDR3 DNA reads TGTGCCAGCAGTTTATCACCCTACGGTCCCTACGAGCAGTACTTC.

As to this clonotype: This sequence may be a read error, since a much larger clone differs from it by one base. This chain links TRBV19 with TRBJ2-1, with D tentatively TRBD2 (6 bases). Germline V gene sequence: CDR1 LNHDA, CDR2 SQIVND (reference sequence). CDR3 size: 15 residues. In DNA form, the CDR3 reads TGTGCCAGTGGTATAAGCGGGCGAAGGCTTAATGAGCAGTTCTTC. This translates into CASGISGRRLNEQFF.

This clonotype appeared many times. The gene calls are TRBV6-4 and TRBJ2-5; TRBD2 aligns across 8 bases. Germline V CDR1 and CDR2: MRHNA, SNTAGT. V gave up 3 bases and J gave up 1 base; unmatched junction bases: 4. CDR3 size: 15 residues. The CDR3 spells CASSENSGVQETQYF. CDR3 nucleotides: TGTGCCAGCAGTGAAAATAGCGGGGTCCAAGAGACCCAGTACTTC.

This clonotype occurred many times. The rearrangement uses TRBV28 and TRBJ2-5, with TRBD2 matching 7 bases. This CDR3 has 14 residues. V trimming: 5 bases; J trimming: 1 base; junction bases outside the gene matches: 4. CDR1 and CDR2 from the germline V gene are MDHEN and SYDVKM. The CDR3 DNA reads TGTGCCAGCAGTGCTCCGGGGGGCCAAGAGACCCAGTACTTC. It translates to CASSAPGGQETQYF. Drawing the rest from reference TRBV28 and TRBJ2-5, the complete variable domain is DVKVTQSSRYLVKRTGEKVFLECVQDMDHENMFWYRQDPGLGLRLIYFSYDVKMKEKGDIPEGYSVSREKKERFSLILESASTNQTSMYLCASSAPGGQETQYFGPGTRLLVL.

The chain combines TRBV6-5 with TRBJ2-1, with D tentatively TRBD2 (6 bases). This CDR3 has 17 amino acids. V lost 1 base to trimming and J lost 8 bases, with 21 bases between them. Germline lookup yields CDR1 MNHEY and CDR2 SVGAGI. The CDR3: CASSYWPGTATGHEQFF. For the CDR3, the DNA is TGTGCCAGCAGTTACTGGCCCGGGACTGCTACCGGGCATGAGCAGTTCTTC.

This clonotype has ten or more counts. The rearrangement uses TRBV6-2 or TRBV6-3 and TRBJ2-3, with a possible D match to TRBD2 (6 bases). V lost 2 bases and J 3 bases, leaving 18 bases between the germline ends. This CDR3 contains 17 residues. The germline V gene has CDR1 MNHEY and CDR2 SVGEGT. As DNA, the CDR3 is TGTGCCAGCAGTTACGCTCTGGAGGGGCCGAGGACAGATACGCAGTATTTT. This encodes CASSYALEGPRTDTQYF.

J is TRBJ2-7 and V is TRBV28, with a tentative D call TRBD2 (6 bases). This CDR3 contains 14 residues. Trimming removed 7 bases from V and 4 bases from J, with 17 bases in between. The germline gives CDR1 MDHEN, CDR2 SYDVKM. The CDR3 is CASKGGAGPYEQYF. The CDR3 DNA reads as TGTGCCAGCAAAGGCGGGGCAGGGCCGTACGAGCAGTACTTC.

This clonotype was seen ten or more times. The rearrangement links TRBV5-1 to TRBJ2-7; 10 bases map to TRBD2. The CDR3 is 15 residues long. Germline assignment: CDR1 SGHRS and CDR2 YFSETQ. V was clipped by 3 bases and J by 2 bases; unmatched bases: 5. The CDR3 coding sequence is TGCGCCAGCAGCTCCGGACTAGCGGTACCCTACGAGCAGTACTTC. As protein: CASSSGLAVPYEQYF.

Turning to this clonotype: A clone one base away is much larger, so this may be a read error. The chain recombines TRBV7-2 with TRBJ2-2, with 8 bases identical to TRBD2. The CDR3 length is 16 residues. Germline CDR1 reads SGHTA; CDR2 reads FQGNSA. The CDR3 is CAGSSGPIAGTGELFF. As DNA, the CDR3 is TGTGCCGGCAGCTCGGGGCCAATAGCGGGAACCGGGGAGCTGTTTTTT.

This clonotype was seen many times. The gene calls are TRBV7-2 and TRBJ1-3; a weak D match, TRBD1 (6 bases). Germline values: CDR1 SGHTA, CDR2 FQGNSA. The germline V and J ends were trimmed by 3 bases and 0 bases, with 15 bases remaining between them. The CDR3 sequence is 17 residues long. The CDR3 sequence is CASSLAGTSLSGNTIYF. The DNA for the CDR3 is TGTGCCAGCAGCTTGGCGGGGACAAGCCTCTCTGGAAACACCATATATTTT.

This chain links TRBV29-1 with TRBJ1-2; TRBD1 agrees at 10 bases. The CDR3 sequence is 16 residues long. CDR1 and CDR2 from the germline V gene are SQVTM and ANQGSEA. Trimming cost V 4 bases and J 5 bases; bases outside gene matches: 13. The CDR3 coding sequence is TGCAGCGTTGGCGAAGGGACAGGGGCCACCGGGTATGGCTACACCTTC. Encoded protein: CSVGEGTGATGYGYTF.

This clonotype was seen many times. The genes are TRBV6-1 and TRBJ2-2, with 7 bases that match TRBD1. This CDR3 region has 14 residues. Trimming removed 8 bases from V and 4 bases from J; junction bases left unmatched: 7. From germline, CDR1 is MNHNS and CDR2 SASEGT. The CDR3 loop is CASSLTGITGELFF. CDR3 nucleotides: TGTGCCAGCTCCTTGACAGGGATCACCGGGGAGCTGTTTTTT.

In its sample, this clonotype was seen many times. The chain carries TRBV4-1 and TRBJ2-1; TRBD2 matches 7 bases. The CDR3 has 17 amino acids. J gave up 3 bases and V 2 bases, and 10 bases lay outside the gene matches. Looked up from germline, CDR1 is MGHRA and CDR2 is YSYEKL. CDR3 DNA: TGCGCCAGCAGCCAAAACCCTCTGGGCGGGAGCTACAATGAGCAGTTCTTC. Translated, it gives CASSQNPLGGSYNEQFF.

This clonotype was counted ten times or more. The rearrangement links TRBV7-9 to TRBJ2-3, with D possibly being TRBD2 (6 bases). The germline CDR1 and CDR2 sequences are SEHNR and FQNEAQ (reference sequence). The CDR3 has 15 amino acids. The ends were cut back, 1 base at V and 2 bases at J, with 10 bases in the middle. The CDR3 spells CASSLGAGPTDTQYF. The DNA of the CDR3 is TGTGCCAGCAGCTTAGGGGCGGGGCCCACAGATACGCAGTATTTT.

This clonotype was seen at least ten times. The chain joins TRBV28 to TRBJ1-1; 9 nucleotides match TRBD1. The V gene end was trimmed by 9 bases and the J gene end by 1 base; junction bases not matched to a gene: 6. CDR1 is MDHEN, CDR2 SYDVKM, per germline. This CDR3 has 14 amino acids. For the CDR3, the DNA is TGTGCCAGTGAGGGACAGGGTGCGAACACTGAAGCTTTCTTT. Its translation: CASEGQGANTEAFF.

This clonotype was seen many times. Mismatch with germline at one junction end may stem from a read error. The gene calls are TRBV5-6 and TRBJ1-5; the match to TRBD1 covers 7 bases. CDR1 and CDR2 (germline): SGHDT, YYEEEE. This CDR3 is built from 18 residues. The CDR3 protein is CASSSRDPTGYSNHPQHF. Written as DNA, the CDR3 is TGTGCCAGCAGCTCGCGAGATCCGACAGGGTATAGCAATCATCCCCAGCATTTT.

Ten or more counts support this clonotype. The rearrangement uses TRBV18 and TRBJ2-3, with 11 bases identical to TRBD2. With V trimmed by 1 base and J by 0 bases, 0 bases remained unmatched. The CDR3 covers 16 residues. Germline V gives CDR1 KGHSH, CDR2 LQKENI. CDR3 protein: CASSPLAGGSTDTQYF. The CDR3 region has the DNA TGTGCCAGCTCACCACTAGCGGGAGGGAGCACAGATACGCAGTATTTT.

This clonotype came up many times. The chain has TRBV28 and TRBJ1-2; D is unclear. Germline V gene data show CDR1 as MDHEN and CDR2 as SYDVKM. The CDR3 sequence is 12 residues long. V was trimmed by 1 base and J by 4 bases, leaving 4 bases between them. The CDR3 bases are TGTGCCAGCAGTTTATTTAGCTATGGCTACACCTTC. As protein: CASSLFSYGYTF.